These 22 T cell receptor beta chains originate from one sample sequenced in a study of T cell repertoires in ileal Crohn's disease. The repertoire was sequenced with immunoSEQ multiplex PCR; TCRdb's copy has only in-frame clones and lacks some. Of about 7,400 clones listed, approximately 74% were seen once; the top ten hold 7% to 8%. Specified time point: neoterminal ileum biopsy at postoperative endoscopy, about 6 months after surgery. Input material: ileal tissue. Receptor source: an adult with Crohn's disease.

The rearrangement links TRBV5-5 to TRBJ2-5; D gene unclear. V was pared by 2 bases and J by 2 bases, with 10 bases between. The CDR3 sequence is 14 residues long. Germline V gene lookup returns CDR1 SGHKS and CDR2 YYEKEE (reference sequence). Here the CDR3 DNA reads TGTGCCAGCAGCTTCGCGCCAGGACAAGAGACCCAGTACTTC. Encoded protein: CASSFAPGQETQYF.

CDR3 protein: CASSQGVGAYGYTF. In DNA form, the CDR3 reads TGTGCCAGCAGCCAAGGTGTTGGGGCATATGGCTACACCTTC. The V call is TRBV4-2, the J call TRBJ1-2, with D perhaps TRBD1 (5 bases). Germline lookup yields CDR1 LGHNA and CDR2 YNFKEQ. V was cut by 1 base and J by 5 bases, with 11 bases left in between. This CDR3 spans 14 amino acids.

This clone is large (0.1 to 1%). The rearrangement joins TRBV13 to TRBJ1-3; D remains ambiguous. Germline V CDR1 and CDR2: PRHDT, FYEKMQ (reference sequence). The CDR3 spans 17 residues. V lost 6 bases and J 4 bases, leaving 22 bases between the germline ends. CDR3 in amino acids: CASRSVTKAPGGNTIYF. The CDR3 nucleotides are TGTGCCAGCAGGTCTGTTACCAAGGCTCCGGGGGGAAACACCATATATTTT.

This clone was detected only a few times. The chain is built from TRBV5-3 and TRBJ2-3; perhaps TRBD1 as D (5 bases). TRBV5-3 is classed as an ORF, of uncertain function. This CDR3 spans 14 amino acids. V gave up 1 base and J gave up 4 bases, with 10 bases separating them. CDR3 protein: CARSLLGPADTQYF. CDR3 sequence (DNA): TGTGCCAGAAGCTTGTTGGGGCCGGCAGATACGCAGTATTTT.

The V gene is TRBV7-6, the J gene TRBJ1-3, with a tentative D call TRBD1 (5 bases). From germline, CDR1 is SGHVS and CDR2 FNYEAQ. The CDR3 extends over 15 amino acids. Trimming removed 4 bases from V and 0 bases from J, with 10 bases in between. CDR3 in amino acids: CASSSRGDSGNTIYF. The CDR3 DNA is TGTGCCAGCAGCTCGCGGGGGGACTCTGGAAACACCATATATTTT.

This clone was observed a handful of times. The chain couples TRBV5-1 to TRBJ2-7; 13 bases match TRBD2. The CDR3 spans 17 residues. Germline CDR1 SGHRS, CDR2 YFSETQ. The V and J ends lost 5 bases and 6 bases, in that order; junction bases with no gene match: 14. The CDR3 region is CASSNWTSGGPRVEQYF. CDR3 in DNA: TGCGCCAGCAGTAACTGGACTAGCGGGGGTCCCCGGGTCGAGCAGTACTTC.

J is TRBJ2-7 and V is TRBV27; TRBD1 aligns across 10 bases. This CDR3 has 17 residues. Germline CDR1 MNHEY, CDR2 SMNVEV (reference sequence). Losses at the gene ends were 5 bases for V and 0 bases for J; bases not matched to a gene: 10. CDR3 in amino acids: CASSLNRRTGGSYEQYF. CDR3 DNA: TGTGCCAGCAGTCTAAACCGCCGGACAGGGGGCTCCTACGAGCAGTACTTC.

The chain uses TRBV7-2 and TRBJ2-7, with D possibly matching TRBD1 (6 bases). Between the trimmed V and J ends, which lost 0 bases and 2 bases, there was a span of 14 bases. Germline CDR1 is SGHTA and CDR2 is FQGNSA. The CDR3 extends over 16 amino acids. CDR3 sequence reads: CASSLAAGQPTYEQYF. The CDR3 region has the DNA TGTGCCAGCAGCTTAGCAGCCGGACAGCCGACCTACGAGCAGTACTTC.

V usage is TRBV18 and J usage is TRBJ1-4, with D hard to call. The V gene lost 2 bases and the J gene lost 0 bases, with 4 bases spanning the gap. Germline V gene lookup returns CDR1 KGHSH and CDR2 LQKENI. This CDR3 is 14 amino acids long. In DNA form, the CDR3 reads TGTGCCAGCTCACCATTCACAACTAATGAAAAACTGTTTTTT. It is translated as CASSPFTTNEKLFF.

CDR3 sequence reads: CASILGSLLGDTEAFF. CDR3 coding DNA: TGTGCCAGTATACTGGGGTCCCTCTTAGGGGACACTGAAGCTTTCTTT. The rearrangement links TRBV13 to TRBJ1-1, with D perhaps matching TRBD1 (5 bases). The CDR3 contains 16 residues. V lost 9 bases to trimming and J lost 3 bases, with 23 bases between them. Per the germline V gene, CDR1 is PRHDT and CDR2 is FYEKMQ (reference sequence).

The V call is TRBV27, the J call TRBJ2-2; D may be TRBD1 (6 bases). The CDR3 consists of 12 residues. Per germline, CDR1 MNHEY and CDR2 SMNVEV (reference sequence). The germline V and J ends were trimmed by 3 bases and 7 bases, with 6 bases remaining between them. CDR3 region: CASSFRGGELFF. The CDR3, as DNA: TGTGCCAGCAGTTTCAGGGGCGGGGAGCTGTTTTTT.

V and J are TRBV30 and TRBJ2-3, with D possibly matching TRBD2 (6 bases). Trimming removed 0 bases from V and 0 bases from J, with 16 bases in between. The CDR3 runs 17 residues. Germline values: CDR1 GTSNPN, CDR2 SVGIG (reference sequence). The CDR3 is CAWSVGRTFTSTDTQYF. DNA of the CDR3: TGTGCCTGGAGTGTAGGGAGGACATTCACTAGCACAGATACGCAGTATTTT.

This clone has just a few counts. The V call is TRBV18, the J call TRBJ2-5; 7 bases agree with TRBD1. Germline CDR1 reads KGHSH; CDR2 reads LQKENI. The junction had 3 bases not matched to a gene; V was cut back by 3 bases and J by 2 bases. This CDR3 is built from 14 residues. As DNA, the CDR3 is TGTGCCAGCTCACCCTGGACAGGTCAAGAGACCCAGTACTTC. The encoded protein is CASSPWTGQETQYF.

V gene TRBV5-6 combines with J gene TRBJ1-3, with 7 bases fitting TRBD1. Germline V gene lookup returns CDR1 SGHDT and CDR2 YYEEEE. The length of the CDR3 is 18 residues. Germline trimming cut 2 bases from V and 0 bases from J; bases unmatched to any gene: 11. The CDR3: CASSFGFEQGNSGNTIYF. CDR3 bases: TGTGCCAGCAGCTTTGGCTTCGAACAGGGGAACTCTGGAAACACCATATATTTT.

CDR3 sequence reads: CAAAGPSSYEQYF. CDR3 nucleotide sequence: TGTGCCGCAGCGGGGCCCAGCTCCTACGAGCAGTACTTC. V is TRBV10-3 and J is TRBJ2-7, with 7 positions matching TRBD2. V shed 11 bases and J 0 bases; nucleotides not matched to a gene: 7. Germline CDR1 and CDR2: ENHRY and SYGVKD. The CDR3 loop spans 13 amino acids.

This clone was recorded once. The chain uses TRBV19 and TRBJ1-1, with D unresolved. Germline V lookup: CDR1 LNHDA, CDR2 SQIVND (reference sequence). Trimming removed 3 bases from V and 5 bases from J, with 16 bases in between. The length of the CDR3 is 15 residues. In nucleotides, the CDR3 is TGTGCCAGTAGTATCGGGGTTGGGTTCGAGACTGAAGCTTTCTTT. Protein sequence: CASSIGVGFETEAFF.

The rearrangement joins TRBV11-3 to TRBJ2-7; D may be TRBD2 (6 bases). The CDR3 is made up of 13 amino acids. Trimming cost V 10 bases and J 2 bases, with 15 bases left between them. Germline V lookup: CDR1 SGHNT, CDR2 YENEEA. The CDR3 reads CAIGFGGAYEQYF. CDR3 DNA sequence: TGTGCCATCGGCTTCGGGGGAGCCTACGAGCAGTACTTC.

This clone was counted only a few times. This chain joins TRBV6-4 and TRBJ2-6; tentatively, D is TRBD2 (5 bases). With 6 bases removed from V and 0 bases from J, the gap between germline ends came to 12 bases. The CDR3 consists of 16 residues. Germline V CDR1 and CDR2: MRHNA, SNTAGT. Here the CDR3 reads CASSADGGSGANVLTF. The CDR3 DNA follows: TGTGCCAGCAGCGCTGACGGAGGCTCTGGGGCCAACGTCCTGACTTTC.

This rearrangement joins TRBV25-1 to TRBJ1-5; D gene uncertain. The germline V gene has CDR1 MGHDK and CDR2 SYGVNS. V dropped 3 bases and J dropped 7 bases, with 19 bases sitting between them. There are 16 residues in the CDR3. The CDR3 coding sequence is TGTGCCAGCAGTGATTCAGATGGGCCCTTGTGGCAGCCCCAGCATTTT. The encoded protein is CASSDSDGPLWQPQHF.

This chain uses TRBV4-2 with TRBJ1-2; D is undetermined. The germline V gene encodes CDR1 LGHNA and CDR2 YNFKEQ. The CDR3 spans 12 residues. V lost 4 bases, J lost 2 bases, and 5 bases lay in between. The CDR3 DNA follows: TGTGCCAGCAGCCGCGGGAACTATGGCTACACCTTC. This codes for CASSRGNYGYTF.

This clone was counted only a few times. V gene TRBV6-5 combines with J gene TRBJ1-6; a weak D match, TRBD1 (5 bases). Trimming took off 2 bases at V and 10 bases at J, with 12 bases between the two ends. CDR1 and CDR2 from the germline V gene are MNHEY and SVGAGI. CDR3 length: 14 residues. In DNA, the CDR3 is TGTGCCAGCAGTTACGGGGGGACGAGCTCACCCCTCCACTTT. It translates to CASSYGGTSSPLHF.

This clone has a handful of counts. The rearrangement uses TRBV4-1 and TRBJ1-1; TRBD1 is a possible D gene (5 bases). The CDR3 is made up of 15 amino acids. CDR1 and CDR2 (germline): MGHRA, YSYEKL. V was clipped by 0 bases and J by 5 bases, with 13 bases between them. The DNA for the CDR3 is TGCGCCAGCAGCCAAGATCTGATGGAGGGGACTGAAGCTTTCTTT. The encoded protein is CASSQDLMEGTEAFF.